This T cell receptor beta chain was identified during a study of blood T cells in healthy people across ages (dated by TCRdb to the mid-2010s). Background for the entire study: In model experiments, template switching captured roughly one uniquely barcoded TCR beta cDNA molecule for every two T cells. Age-related changes in TCR beta repertoire diversity were measured in the study by deep sequencing normalized with unique cDNA molecular identifiers. The donors were split into four age groups: young (average roughly 15 years), middle-aged (more than 35), aged (roughly 65) and long-lived (approximately 89). The study analyzed two additional independent replicas of 1 million unique cDNA reads from the same blood draw for two donors, one aged 18 to 29 and one aged 80 or older. The investigation overall reported the following: As age increased, observed TCR beta diversity per million T cells dropped in a roughly linear way, and a significant reduction was already evident by age approximately 40. A strong correlation was found between observed TCR beta diversity and the percentage of naive T cells measured by flow cytometry. Compared with the aged group, the long-lived group had more naive CD4+ T cells, fewer expanded clones and increased TCR diversity, suggesting age selection. Bulk unsorted PBMC profiling prevented conclusive comparison of naive and antigen-experienced compartments. Estimates of total diversity based on one million sequenced T cells were regarded as lower bounds and as underestimates. Because the CMV infection status of the donors was unknown, age-related changes in expanded clonotypes may potentially have been confounded.

The CDR3 runs 13 amino acids, cysteine and phenylalanine included. Of the read, only the CDR3 DNA is kept; its 39 bases are in frame from base 1. CDR1 is given as SGHRS and CDR2 as YFSETQ, both from the germline V gene. The junction shows trimming of 4 bases on V and 3 bases on J, plus 5 bases between the germline ends. Libraries were made using 5' RACE. Sequencing used an Illumina HiSeq 2500. A second PCR of roughly 6 to 12 cycles was performed with a sample-barcoded 5' primer and a J-beta primer mix. A unique molecular identifier was introduced onto each TCR beta cDNA molecule by a template-switch 5' adaptor carrying 12 random nucleotides. Each sample yielded at least 3 million CDR3-containing paired-end reads. First-strand cDNA synthesis was performed from all RNA using the Mint cDNA synthesis kit, with priming by a TRBC-specific oligonucleotide. All cDNA was treated with uracil-DNA glycosylase and then went through a first 18-cycle PCR with the universal primers M1SS and BC2_uni_R. The paper's data handling went like this. Each sample was normalized by randomly selecting 1 million high-quality reads, each carrying a distinct molecular identifier. Reads sharing molecular identifiers were discarded rather than binned into consensus sequences. MiTCR, with a Q25 quality threshold and the strictest error-elimination algorithm, was used for CDR3 identification, clonotype clustering and error correction. A nonparametric unseen species model with Euler transformation was used to estimate a lower bound on total TCR beta diversity. TCRdb itself trimmed the public reads at Q25 with fastp, ran MiXCR and retained productive beta chains. Rows are combined by CDR3 protein, so each entry shows the most common genes and DNA. TCRdb, not the authors, supplied the V and J calls. In this sample the table shows 600,000 to 900,000 distinct CDR3 sequences, about 26% of which occur a single time. About 3% of the sample is held by the ten biggest clonotypes.

The roughly 39 donors, aged about 6 to 95 years, were systemically healthy Caucasian individuals from Russia. Each donor gave 8 to 10 milliliters of peripheral blood, collected into EDTA-treated Vacutainer tubes. PBMCs were isolated by Ficoll-Paque density-gradient centrifugation, with at least 6 million obtained per sample. Trizol reagent was used to extract total RNA from PBMCs, with at least 6 micrograms per sample. Naive CD45RAhigh/CD27high T cell percentages were measured by flow cytometry on a PBMC aliquot from every donor. Comments on this clonotype: Its cognate antigen has yet to be identified. Base qualities were left out, and no much larger clone turns up one base away.

These data also formed part of another study, on T cells of mothers and their children. From that second study: The donors were nine systemically healthy Caucasian individuals, made up of three mothers and their six children. cDNA synthesis used all of the extracted RNA, with about 1.5 ug of RNA in each 15 ul reaction. Sample barcodes and 2-4 random nucleotides were added via the M1S primer in the second PCR. Over 10 million TCR beta CDR3 reads came from each mother, compared with 2.5 million to 3.5 million reads from each child. Thymic selection similarly shapes TCR recombination output in related and unrelated pairs, with minor effect from inherited differences. Normalized repertoire overlap in related mother-child pairs was always slightly higher than in unrelated mother-child pairs, but the difference was never significant. Persistent microchimeric T cell clones were not detected, at a sensitivity of approximately 100 clones per million clonotypes. In the study, deep NGS was used to compare the TCR beta repertoires of mothers and children, and features distinguishing related mother-child pairs from unrelated individuals were sought. On average, the children were approximately 11 +/- 4 years old, while the mothers were about 40 +/- 4 years old. After adapter ligation with NEBNext reagents, the libraries were sequenced on Illumina HiSeq 2000 with 100+100 nt paired-end reads. To prevent cross-contamination, the mother and child libraries were prepared a month apart and were sequenced in separate runs. For each donor, between roughly 450,000 and 2,200,000 distinct TCR beta clonotypes were identified. Naive TCR beta clonotypes were estimated from low-frequency clonotypes matched to each donor's FACS-determined naive share, without sorting.

The sequenced sample was blood. The chain links TRBV5-1 with TRBJ1-6, with the identity of the D gene unclear. The clonotype originates from a boy younger than 18 in good health. The DNA sequence is as follows: TGCGCCAGCAGCAGTGACTATAATTCACCCCTCCACTTT. It is translated as CASSSDYNSPLHF.